This TCR beta chain was documented in a study of CXCR3-negative and CXCR3-positive naive CD8 T cells. Details on this clonotype: The antigen is unknown.

Study results and limitations: Naive cells used TRBV-TRBJ genes in much the same way whether CXCR3-negative or CXCR3-positive; memory cells did not. TRB CDR3s of CXCR3-positive naive cells were more hydrophobic than those of CXCR3-negative naive cells.

Germline CDR1 and CDR2: LNHNV and YYDKDF (reference sequence). This CDR3 has 18 amino acids. The authors made the TRB cDNA libraries by 5' RACE using UMI labels. TCRdb derives one entry per CDR3 protein from the 5' RACE reads, leaving out DNA. The table for this sample gives about 98,000 distinct CDR3 sequences. The specimen was naive CXCR3+ CD8+ T cells from blood. Subset noted: CD45RO-CCR7+CD27+CD95- naive CD8+ T cells expressing CXCR3 (TNR3+). V gene TRBV15 combines with J gene TRBJ1-4; the D call from TCRdb, TRBD1, cannot be confirmed without DNA. The origin of this receptor is a human donor in good health. Some clones in this sample may be carry-over from other donors' samples. CDR3 in amino acids: CATSTRDSRGFHYEKLFF.